These 32 T cell receptor beta chains were sequenced from one sample in a study of lymphopenia after photon versus proton radiotherapy. Produced via immunoSEQ multiplex PCR; TCRdb's table is partial and in-frame only. The sample records approximately 25,000 clones, about nine tenths being singletons. The specimen was peripheral blood, collected from a patient treated with photon-based radiotherapy. These receptors all stem from a middle-aged man with gastric cancer.

The chain combines TRBV9 with TRBJ2-5; D possibly uses TRBD1 or TRBD2 (6 bases each). Germline V gene data show CDR1 as SGDLS and CDR2 as YYNGEE. Trimming took 4 bases from V and 5 from J, leaving 12 bases between them. This CDR3 contains 13 residues. CDR3 sequence reads: CASSLRGLETQYF. The CDR3 DNA follows: TGTGCCAGCAGCCTCCGGGGGCTGGAGACCCAGTACTTC.

The chain uses TRBV10-3 and TRBJ1-5; weak D call: TRBD1 (5 bases). CDR1 ENHRY and CDR2 SYGVKD come from the germline V gene. The CDR3 runs 13 residues. Trimming pared 5 bases from V and 6 bases from J, leaving 11 bases between. CDR3 sequence (DNA): TGTGCCATCAGTTTGGGGGTAAGTCAGCCCCAGCATTTT. Translating it yields CAISLGVSQPQHF.

The chain is built from TRBV2 and TRBJ2-1; unclear D gene. The length of the CDR3 is 13 residues. Germline CDR1 is SNHLY and CDR2 is FYNNEI. V lost 3 bases, J lost 4 bases, and 7 bases lay in between. CDR3 in amino acids: CASSDPVYNEQFF. DNA for the CDR3: TGTGCCAGCAGTGATCCGGTTTACAATGAGCAGTTCTTC.

The J gene is TRBJ1-2, the V gene TRBV6-1; D is unclear. V was cut by 2 bases and J by 4 bases, with 8 bases left in between. This CDR3 has 13 residues. CDR1 is MNHNS and CDR2 is SASEGT in the germline V gene. CDR3 DNA: TGTGCCAGCAGTGAACTCCAGTTCTATGGCTACACCTTC. It codes for CASSELQFYGYTF.

This chain joins TRBV5-1 and TRBJ1-5, with D perhaps matching TRBD1 (5 bases). The ends were cut back, 0 bases at V and 8 bases at J, with 12 bases in the middle. The CDR3 extends over 14 amino acids. CDR1 and CDR2 (germline): SGHRS, YFSETQ. The CDR3 DNA is TGCGCCAGCAGCTTGGGGGGGTCACGCGAGCCCCAGCATTTT. It yields the protein CASSLGGSREPQHF.

The chain links TRBV29-1 to TRBJ1-3; tentative D call: TRBD1 (5 bases). V lost 7 bases and J lost 0, with 13 bases in between. Germline loops: CDR1 SQVTM, CDR2 ANQGSEA. The CDR3 consists of 14 residues. The CDR3 here is CSARRGSSGNTIYF. In DNA, the CDR3 is TGCAGCGCAAGAAGGGGATCCTCTGGAAACACCATATATTTT.

A single count supports this clone. The V gene is TRBV18, the J gene TRBJ2-3; D remains unclear. There are 15 residues in the CDR3. The V and J ends lost 3 bases and 2 bases respectively, with 12 bases between them. Germline assignment: CDR1 KGHSH and CDR2 LQKENI. CDR3 DNA: TGTGCCAGCTCACCGTCGGGCAGATTCACAGATACGCAGTATTTT. Translated: CASSPSGRFTDTQYF.

This rearrangement joins TRBV12-5 to TRBJ1-5; a possible D gene is TRBD1 (6 bases). The CDR3 runs to 17 residues. Trimming removed 1 base from V and 2 bases from J, with 15 bases in between. CDR1 and CDR2 (germline): LGHNT, FRNRAP. This CDR3 is CASGLAVTGSGNQPQHF. The CDR3 nucleotides are TGTGCTAGTGGTTTGGCTGTTACAGGGTCTGGCAATCAGCCCCAGCATTTT. Full variable domain (missing parts from reference TRBV12-5 and TRBJ1-5): DARVTQTPRHKVTEMGQEVTMRCQPILGHNTVFWYRQTMMQGLELLAYFRNRAPLDDSGMPKDRFSAEMPDATLATLKIQPSEPRDSAVYFCASGLAVTGSGNQPQHFGDGTRLSIL.

The V and J genes are TRBV6-1 and TRBJ2-5; the D gene is possibly TRBD1 (5 bases). This CDR3 region has 17 residues. Germline CDR1 reads MNHNS; CDR2 reads SASEGT. V dropped 3 bases and J dropped 1 base, with 18 bases sitting between them. For the CDR3, the DNA is TGTGCCAGCAGTGACTTGGGCGGAATAGGGGTCCAAGAGACCCAGTACTTC. It codes for CASSDLGGIGVQETQYF.

This clone was counted a single time. This chain links TRBV18 with TRBJ2-7; D tentatively reads TRBD1 or TRBD2 (5 bases each). The CDR3 loop spans 13 amino acids. V shed 2 bases and J shed 5 bases, with 10 bases lying between them. From germline, CDR1 is KGHSH and CDR2 LQKENI. The CDR3 nucleotides read TGTGCCAGCTCACCATTCCAGGGACACGAGCAGTACGTC. It codes for CASSPFQGHEQYV.

The count of this clone is one. The rearrangement uses TRBV29-1 and TRBJ1-1, with 9 bases aligning to TRBD1. Germline CDR1 is SQVTM and CDR2 is ANQGSEA. This CDR3 comprises 14 residues. Losses at the gene ends were 6 bases for V and 3 bases for J; bases not matched to a gene: 8. DNA for the CDR3: TGCAGCGTCAAACCGGGACAGGGATACACTGAAGCTTTCTTT. This translates into CSVKPGQGYTEAFF. Filled out from reference TRBV29-1 and TRBJ1-1, the complete variable domain reads SAVISQKPSRDICQRGTSLTIQCQVDSQVTMMFWYRQQPGQSLTLIATANQGSEATYESGFVIDKFPISRPNLTFSTLTVSNMSPEDSSIYLCSVKPGQGYTEAFFGQGTRLTVV.

Relative to its sample, this clone is medium-sized (0.01 to 0.1%). The chain combines TRBV5-5 with TRBJ2-7; 9 bases agree with TRBD2. The CDR3 has 13 residues. Trimming cost V 4 bases and J 4 bases; bases outside gene matches: 3. CDR1 SGHKS and CDR2 YYEKEE come from the germline V gene (reference sequence). The CDR3 DNA is TGTGCCAGCAGCGCGGGACTAGCTTACGAGCAGTACTTC. The encoded protein is CASSAGLAYEQYF.

The gene calls are TRBV7-9 and TRBJ2-3, with D tentatively TRBD2 (5 bases). The CDR3 has 12 residues. Germline CDR1 is SEHNR and CDR2 is FQNEAQ (reference sequence). Trimming took 4 bases from V and 9 from J, leaving 11 bases between them. CDR3 sequence: CASSSEGGTQYF. Here the CDR3 DNA reads TGTGCCAGCAGCTCGGAAGGCGGGACGCAGTATTTT.

This clone was found once. The chain recombines TRBV6-4 with TRBJ2-2, with D perhaps TRBD2 (5 bases). V lost 4 bases and J lost 4, with 7 bases in between. Germline CDR1 MRHNA, CDR2 SNTAGT. The CDR3 sequence is 13 residues long. CDR3 sequence (DNA): TGTGCCAGCAGTGCGCGGGCCACCGGGGAGCTGTTTTTT. Translation: CASSARATGELFF.

This clone occurred once. This rearrangement joins TRBV30 to TRBJ1-6, with a weak D call TRBD1 (5 bases). This CDR3 is 14 amino acids long. The V gene's germline CDR1 is GTSNPN and CDR2 SVGIG (reference sequence). The germline V and J ends were trimmed by 1 base and 5 bases, with 9 bases remaining between them. CDR3 DNA: TGTGCCTGGAGTGCGGGGCGCGATAATTCACCCCTCCACTTT. Protein sequence: CAWSAGRDNSPLHF.

This sequence joins TRBV6-5 and TRBJ2-2, with D unresolved. This CDR3 region has 13 residues. CDR1 is MNHEY, CDR2 SVGAGI, per germline. The germline V and J ends were trimmed by 7 bases and 6 bases, with 12 bases remaining between them. The CDR3 reads CASMGGAAGELFF. The CDR3 bases are TGTGCCAGCATGGGCGGCGCGGCCGGGGAGCTGTTTTTT.

This rearrangement joins TRBV6-5 to TRBJ2-6; unclear D gene. The germline V gene has CDR1 MNHEY and CDR2 SVGAGI. The CDR3 loop spans 13 amino acids. The V end was cut by 6 bases, the J end by 4 bases, with 7 bases between. Here the CDR3 reads CASRGSGANVLTF. DNA for the CDR3: TGTGCCAGCAGGGGTTCGGGGGCCAACGTCCTGACTTTC.

The V gene is TRBV10-3, the J gene TRBJ2-2; 7 nucleotides match TRBD2. From germline, CDR1 is ENHRY and CDR2 SYGVKD. V lost 6 bases, J lost 7 bases, and 11 bases stayed unmatched. The CDR3 runs 15 residues. The CDR3 loop reads CAISVLAGEGGELFF. The CDR3 bases are TGTGCCATCAGCGTCCTCGCGGGGGAGGGCGGGGAGCTGTTTTTT.

The chain links TRBV7-2 to TRBJ2-5; 14 bases line up with TRBD2. Trimming at V came to 3 bases and at J to 0 bases, leaving 0 bases not matched to a gene. The germline V gene encodes CDR1 SGHTA and CDR2 FQGNSA. CDR3 length: 16 amino acids. The CDR3 here is CASSLGLAGDQETQYF. Here the CDR3 DNA reads TGTGCCAGCAGCTTGGGACTAGCGGGGGACCAAGAGACCCAGTACTTC.

The chain links TRBV2 to TRBJ2-1, with 7 bases lining up with TRBD2. There are 14 residues in the CDR3. Germline V CDR1 and CDR2: SNHLY, FYNNEI. The V and J ends lost 5 bases and 12 bases, in that order; junction bases with no gene match: 13. The CDR3 nucleotides read TGTGCCAGCAGTAATCCCGAGACTAGCTACTGGCAGTTCTTC. This gives the protein CASSNPETSYWQFF. The full variable domain, its missing parts supplied by reference TRBV2 and TRBJ2-1, is EPEVTQTPSHQVTQMGQEVILRCVPISNHLYFYWYRQILGQKVEFLVSFYNNEISEKSEIFDDQFSVERPDGSNFTLKIRSTKLEDSAMYFCASSNPETSYWQFFGPGTRLTVL.

V is TRBV6-6 and J is TRBJ1-1; D is undetermined. CDR1 is MNHNY and CDR2 is SVGAGI in the germline V gene (reference sequence). Trimming cost V 2 bases and J 7 bases, with 8 bases left between them. CDR3 length: 12 residues. CDR3 amino acids: CASSYTQDEAFF. The CDR3 DNA is TGTGCCAGCAGTTACACGCAGGATGAAGCTTTCTTT.

This chain connects TRBV6-1 to TRBJ1-6, with unresolved D. Germline V gene lookup returns CDR1 MNHNS and CDR2 SASEGT. V lost 1 base to trimming and J lost 3 bases, with 7 bases between them. The length of the CDR3 is 15 residues. This chain's CDR3 is CASSEVPNYNSPLHF. As DNA, the CDR3 is TGTGCCAGCAGTGAAGTGCCTAACTATAATTCACCCCTCCACTTT.

This rearrangement joins TRBV9 to TRBJ1-2; a weak D match, TRBD1 (6 bases). The length of the CDR3 is 13 residues. Looked up from germline, CDR1 is SGDLS and CDR2 is YYNGEE. Trimming pared 3 bases from V and 8 bases from J, leaving 14 bases between. CDR3 bases: TGTGCCAGCAGCGAGTTACAGGGTCAGGGCTACACCTTC. Translation gives CASSELQGQGYTF.

The V gene is TRBV5-4, the J gene TRBJ2-5; tentative D call: TRBD2 (6 bases). Germline CDR1 is SGHNT and CDR2 is YYREEE (reference sequence). V was pared by 4 bases and J by 1 base, with 17 bases between. This CDR3 spans 16 amino acids. CDR3 sequence reads: CASSPMTGVTQETQYF. CDR3 DNA: TGTGCCAGCAGCCCTATGACGGGGGTGACCCAAGAGACCCAGTACTTC.

The V and J genes are TRBV12-5 and TRBJ1-2, with D tentatively TRBD1 (5 bases). Germline-derived CDR1 and CDR2 are LGHNT and FRNRAP. V lost 5 bases and J 2 bases, leaving 9 bases between the germline ends. CDR3 length equals 13 residues. The CDR3: CASGMTENYGYTF. Here the CDR3 DNA reads TGTGCTAGTGGTATGACAGAGAACTATGGCTACACCTTC.

The chain couples TRBV7-4 to TRBJ2-7; D is undetermined. The germline gives CDR1 SGHVT, CDR2 SQSDAQ. This CDR3 comprises 13 residues. For the CDR3, the DNA is TGTGCCAGCAGCTCAACGAATCCCTACAAGCAGTACGTC. It encodes CASSSTNPYKQYV.

In nucleotides, the CDR3 is TGTGCCAGCAGGGCGAGACGCGCAACTAATGAAAAACTGTTTTTT. Translation: CASRARRATNEKLFF. This chain joins TRBV2 and TRBJ1-4; no firm D call. The CDR3 runs 15 residues. Germline CDR1 and CDR2: SNHLY and FYNNEI. V was trimmed by 6 bases and J by 0 bases, leaving 11 bases between them. Full variable domain (missing parts from reference TRBV2 and TRBJ1-4): EPEVTQTPSHQVTQMGQEVILRCVPISNHLYFYWYRQILGQKVEFLVSFYNNEISEKSEIFDDQFSVERPDGSNFTLKIRSTKLEDSAMYFCASRARRATNEKLFFGSGTQLSVL.

J is TRBJ2-1 and V is TRBV18; 12 nucleotides line up with TRBD2. Germline CDR1 KGHSH, CDR2 LQKENI. J lost 0 bases, V lost 5 bases, and 2 bases had no gene match. The length of the CDR3 is 16 residues. This CDR3 is CASSASGGASYNEQFF. CDR3 bases: TGTGCCAGCTCAGCTAGCGGGGGGGCCTCCTACAATGAGCAGTTCTTC. Full variable domain (outside the CDR3, taken from reference TRBV18 and TRBJ2-1): NAGVMQNPRHLVRRRGQEARLRCSPMKGHSHVYWYRQLPEEGLKFMVYLQKENIIDESGMPKERFSAEFPKEGPSILRIQQVVRGDSAAYFCASSASGGASYNEQFFGPGTRLTVL.

V and J are TRBV10-2 and TRBJ1-1; D is possibly TRBD1 (6 bases). Per germline, CDR1 WSHSY and CDR2 SAAADI. V was cut by 6 bases and J by 3 bases, with 11 bases left in between. The CDR3 consists of 13 residues. CDR3 sequence (DNA): TGCGCCAGCAGACCCGGGACATACACTGAAGCTTTCTTT. Translating it yields CASRPGTYTEAFF.

The chain recombines TRBV5-1 with TRBJ1-5; TRBD1 aligns across 8 bases. The CDR3 is made up of 15 amino acids. Germline V gene lookup returns CDR1 SGHRS and CDR2 YFSETQ. J gave up 0 bases and V 5 bases, and 4 bases lay outside the gene matches. CDR3 loop: CASRPDRGSNQPQHF. The CDR3 DNA reads as TGCGCCAGCAGACCTGACAGGGGTAGCAATCAGCCCCAGCATTTT.

This sequence joins TRBV5-1 and TRBJ2-5; D gene ambiguous. The germline gives CDR1 SGHRS, CDR2 YFSETQ. V was pared by 3 bases and J by 5 bases, with 8 bases between. The CDR3 is 12 amino acids. The CDR3 spells CASSSSMETQYF. Here the CDR3 DNA reads TGCGCCAGCAGCTCTAGTATGGAGACCCAGTACTTC.

The chain joins TRBV4-3 to TRBJ2-3, with 13 bases identical to TRBD2. This CDR3 is built from 15 residues. Germline values: CDR1 LGHNA, CDR2 YSLEER. V was pared by 2 bases and J by 4 bases, with 0 bases of the junction left unmatched. The CDR3 DNA is TGCGCCAGCAGCCAAACTAGCGGGGGGGCAGATACGCAGTATTTT. Residues: CASSQTSGGADTQYF.